This T cell receptor beta chain was sequenced for a study of post-analysis software for immune sequencing data. Presence of unique molecular identifiers characterized the TCR beta cDNA libraries. TCRdb called the PCR reads again in MiXCR, with one record for every CDR3 protein. The data show hundreds of thousands of distinct CDR3 sequences, with 44% seen just once and under 2% held by the top ten. Overall study results and limits: Compared with controls, patients showed significantly lower normalized Chao1 diversity. Clustering by F measure revealed strong co-clustering among samples prepared together in one batch.

This clonotype was found a few times. The antigen is undetermined. The sequenced material came from blood. This clonotype was obtained from a girl under 18 with multiple sclerosis.

The CDR3 DNA reads as TGTGCCAGCAGCTTACCCGGGACCGATACCTACGAGCAGTACTTC. Its protein product is CASSLPGTDTYEQYF. This sequence joins TRBV7-6 and TRBJ2-7; possibly TRBD1 or TRBD2 for D (5 bases each). V was trimmed by 2 bases and J by 2 bases, leaving 13 bases between them. Germline loops: CDR1 SGHVS, CDR2 FNYEAQ. There are 15 residues in the CDR3.